The 18 T cell receptor beta chains below were found in one sample sequenced in a study of OX40 agonist ivuxolimab in advanced cancers. Sequencing used immunoSEQ multiplex PCR; TCRdb keeps in-frame clones, though not all of them. The sample shows roughly 100,000 clones, about nine tenths of them seen only once. The sequencing used CD4+ or CD8+ T cells sorted from blood, collected in a trial of the OX40 agonist ivuxolimab. These receptor sequences come from an adult with an advanced solid tumor such as melanoma, head and neck, liver or kidney cancer.

The V gene is TRBV10-2, the J gene TRBJ2-1, with 11 nucleotides matching TRBD2. The V gene's germline CDR1 is WSHSY and CDR2 SAAADI. Trimming removed 2 bases from V and 7 bases from J; junction bases left unmatched: 10. The CDR3 runs to 17 residues. CDR3 protein: CASSEGSGGGNVNEQFF. The CDR3 DNA sequence: TGCGCCAGCAGTGAGGGTAGCGGGGGGGGTAATGTAAATGAGCAGTTCTTC.

The V and J genes are TRBV7-6 and TRBJ2-3; 8 positions match TRBD2. This CDR3 has 16 amino acids. CDR1 SGHVS and CDR2 FNYEAQ come from the germline V gene. The J segment lost 1 base and the V segment lost 0 bases, leaving 3 bases of the junction unmatched. The CDR3 nucleotides are TGTGCCAGCAGCTTAGCAGCGGGGGCCCGCACAGATACGCAGTATTTT. Amino acids: CASSLAAGARTDTQYF.

The chain couples TRBV9 to TRBJ2-3; maybe TRBD2 (7 bases). In germline, CDR1 is SGDLS, CDR2 YYNGEE. The CDR3 loop spans 15 amino acids. V lost 0 bases, J lost 4 bases, and 12 bases lay in between. CDR3 protein: CASSVAGGAADTQYF. The CDR3 DNA sequence: TGTGCCAGCAGCGTAGCGGGGGGCGCCGCAGATACGCAGTATTTT. The variable domain in full, completed from reference TRBV9 and TRBJ2-3, reads DSGVTQTPKHLITATGQRVTLRCSPRSGDLSVYWYQQSLDQGLQFLIQYYNGEERAKGNILERFSAQQFPDLHSELNLSSLELGDSALYFCASSVAGGAADTQYFGPGTRLTVL.

V usage is TRBV11-2 and J usage is TRBJ2-5, with 8 positions matching TRBD2. The germline V gene has CDR1 SGHAT and CDR2 FQNNGV. The CDR3 covers 15 residues. The junction had 10 bases not matched to a gene; V was cut back by 6 bases and J by 4 bases. The CDR3 DNA reads TGTGCCAGCAGGCCCCCGGGACTAGTAACAGAGACCCAGTACTTC. Protein product: CASRPPGLVTETQYF.

This chain uses TRBV12-5 with TRBJ2-4, with D possibly matching TRBD1 (6 bases). Germline-derived CDR1 and CDR2 are LGHNT and FRNRAP. There are 18 residues in the CDR3. The ends were cut back, 8 bases at V and 0 bases at J, with 23 bases in the middle. DNA for the CDR3: TGTGCTAGTCGTTCCGGGACACTCTCCCCTCTAGCCAAAAACATTCAGTACTTC. Translating it yields CASRSGTLSPLAKNIQYF.

V usage is TRBV7-9 and J usage is TRBJ2-3; 8 bases agree with TRBD2. The CDR3 covers 14 residues. The junction had 3 bases not matched to a gene; V was cut back by 6 bases and J by 1 base. Germline V CDR1 and CDR2: SEHNR, FQNEAQ (reference sequence). In DNA form, the CDR3 reads TGTGCCAGCAGTCGTAGCGGGGGCACAGATACGCAGTATTTT. Encoded protein: CASSRSGGTDTQYF.

The chain uses TRBV19 and TRBJ1-2; D not resolved. This CDR3 region has 15 residues. Germline V gene data show CDR1 as LNHDA and CDR2 as SQIVND (reference sequence). Trimming left V 5 bases short and J 2 bases short, with 15 bases between. The CDR3 region has the DNA TGTGCCAGTAGTTGGGAATCGGGAGAGAACTATGGCTACACCTTC. It codes for CASSWESGENYGYTF.

This chain joins TRBV7-6 and TRBJ2-2; D could derive from TRBD1 or TRBD2 (5 bases each). There are 17 residues in the CDR3. Germline V gene sequence: CDR1 SGHVS, CDR2 FNYEAQ. Trimming pared 5 bases from V and 4 bases from J, leaving 20 bases between. CDR3 amino acids: CASSLLGPMPSTGELFF. CDR3 coding DNA: TGTGCCAGCAGCCTGCTGGGACCCATGCCCTCCACCGGGGAGCTGTTTTTT.

The chain recombines TRBV14 with TRBJ2-7; 7 positions match TRBD1. The CDR3 contains 16 residues. J was trimmed by 7 bases and V by 0 bases; bases with no gene match: 12. Per germline, CDR1 SGHDN and CDR2 FVKESK. The CDR3 nucleotides read TGTGCCAGCAGCCAAGAAGGCGAGAGGGGGCTGGGTGAGCAGTACTTC. As protein: CASSQEGERGLGEQYF.

This chain connects TRBV6-5 to TRBJ1-4; D is unclear. The CDR3 has 12 residues. The V end lost 6 bases, the J end lost 8 bases, and 10 bases lay between the germline ends. In germline, CDR1 is MNHEY, CDR2 SVGAGI. The CDR3 DNA is TGTGCCAGCAGCCCGGGTTGGGAAAAACTGTTTTTT. It encodes CASSPGWEKLFF.

The chain uses TRBV10-3 and TRBJ2-1; 7 bases fit TRBD1. V trimming: 6 bases; J trimming: 5 bases; junction bases outside the gene matches: 7. This CDR3 spans 14 amino acids. The V gene's germline CDR1 is ENHRY and CDR2 SYGVKD. The CDR3 reads CAISDRDTNNEQFF. The CDR3 DNA follows: TGTGCCATCAGCGACAGGGATACCAACAATGAGCAGTTCTTC.

The J gene is TRBJ1-6, the V gene TRBV10-3; D not certain. The V gene's germline CDR1 is ENHRY and CDR2 SYGVKD. There are 15 residues in the CDR3. V was shortened by 6 bases and J by 10 bases, with 19 bases between the two germline ends. In DNA form, the CDR3 reads TGTGCCATCAGCAGTGGAGAGGGCGCGAGATCACCCCTCCACTTT. It encodes CAISSGEGARSPLHF.

The chain links TRBV11-2 to TRBJ2-6; D is possibly TRBD1 (6 bases). The CDR3 consists of 16 residues. Germline CDR1 is SGHAT and CDR2 is FQNNGV. The germline V and J ends were trimmed by 4 bases and 0 bases, with 10 bases remaining between them. In DNA form, the CDR3 reads TGTGCCAGCAGCTCCGACAGGAGCTCTGGGGCCAACGTCCTGACTTTC. Translating it yields CASSSDRSSGANVLTF.

The J gene is TRBJ1-5, the V gene TRBV7-2; a weak D match, TRBD1 (5 bases). The CDR3 consists of 13 residues. CDR1 is SGHTA, CDR2 FQGNSA, per germline. V was trimmed by 4 bases and J by 2 bases, leaving 6 bases between them. CDR3 bases: TGTGCCAGCAGCTGGGGGGGCAATCAGCCCCAGCATTTT. Protein product: CASSWGGNQPQHF.

This chain joins TRBV5-1 and TRBJ1-5, with D perhaps TRBD1 (6 bases). Germline V gives CDR1 SGHRS, CDR2 YFSETQ. The CDR3 extends over 14 amino acids. V lost 4 bases and J lost 6, with 14 bases in between. In nucleotides, the CDR3 is TGCGCCAGCAGCATCTCACAGGGCGGTCAGCCCCAGCATTTT. This gives the protein CASSISQGGQPQHF.

This chain joins TRBV5-1 and TRBJ2-1; 16 bases map to TRBD2. Germline-derived CDR1 and CDR2 are SGHRS and YFSETQ. V shed 6 bases, J shed 13 bases, and the junction held 10 bases outside the gene matches. The CDR3 extends over 15 amino acids. The DNA of the CDR3 is TGCGCCAGCACGCCGGGGACTAGCGGGGGGGCCAACCAGTTCTTC. Its translation is CASTPGTSGGANQFF.

The rearrangement joins TRBV9 to TRBJ2-1; tentatively, D is TRBD1 (5 bases). The CDR3 covers 19 residues. The germline V and J ends were trimmed by 4 bases and 7 bases, with 30 bases remaining between them. CDR1 is SGDLS, CDR2 YYNGEE, per germline. CDR3 region: CASSLTHPQAQSLRNEQFF. The CDR3 nucleotides read TGTGCCAGCAGCCTCACCCACCCACAGGCCCAATCACTTAGGAATGAGCAGTTCTTC.

This chain joins TRBV30 and TRBJ1-5; D is possibly TRBD1 (6 bases). Germline V gene sequence: CDR1 GTSNPN, CDR2 SVGIG (reference sequence). V lost 7 bases, J lost 4 bases, and 23 bases lay in between. The CDR3 sequence is 16 residues long. The CDR3 loop is CALETGLGQFNQPQHF. The CDR3 nucleotides are TGTGCCTTGGAGACGGGGTTGGGACAATTTAATCAGCCCCAGCATTTT.